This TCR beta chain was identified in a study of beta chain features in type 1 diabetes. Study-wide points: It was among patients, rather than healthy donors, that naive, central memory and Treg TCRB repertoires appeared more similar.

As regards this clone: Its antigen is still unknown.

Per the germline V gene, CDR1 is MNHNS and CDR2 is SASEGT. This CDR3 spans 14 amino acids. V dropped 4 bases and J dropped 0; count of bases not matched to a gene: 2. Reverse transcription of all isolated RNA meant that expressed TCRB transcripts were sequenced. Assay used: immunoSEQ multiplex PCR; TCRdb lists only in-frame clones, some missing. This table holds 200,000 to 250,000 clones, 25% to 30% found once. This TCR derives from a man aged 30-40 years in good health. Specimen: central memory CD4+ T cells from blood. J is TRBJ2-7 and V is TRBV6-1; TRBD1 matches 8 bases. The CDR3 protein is CASSVDRDSYEQYF. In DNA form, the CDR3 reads TGTGCCAGCAGTGTGGACAGGGACTCCTACGAGCAGTACTTC.